This T cell receptor (beta chain) appears in the sequencing data of a study of regulatory T cells in long-lasting Graves disease. The time point was: newly diagnosed GD, antithyroid drugs for less than 3 months. From PBMCs, RNA was extracted and then used to make the TCR library. This CDR3 has 15 residues. CDR1 is GTSNPN and CDR2 is SVGIG in the germline V gene (reference sequence). The J segment lost 10 bases and the V segment lost 1 base, leaving 7 bases of the junction unmatched. The study's findings and limits: Persistent cases favored TRBV28, TRBJ1-2 and TRBJ2-5.

Building the TCR beta libraries relied on iRepertoire HTBI primers, and CDR3 regions underwent Arm-PCR. One entry per CDR3 protein, called by TCRdb with MiXCR from the multiplex PCR reads. This table has about 560,000 distinct CDR3 sequences, roughly 15% appearing once. On this clonotype: The antigen is not known.

Separately, the same data were catalogued under a study of T cells in Graves' hyperthyroidism and ophthalmopathy.

The receptor comes from a man between 18 and 29 years old with Graves disease. The sequencing used peripheral blood mononuclear cells (PBMCs), collected at new diagnosis, from a patient treated with antithyroid drugs. V and J are TRBV30 and TRBJ2-1, with 13 nucleotides matching TRBD2. CDR3 region: CAWSAPGLAGNEQFF. CDR3 DNA: TGTGCCTGGAGTGCCCCGGGACTAGCGGGGAACGAGCAGTTCTTC.